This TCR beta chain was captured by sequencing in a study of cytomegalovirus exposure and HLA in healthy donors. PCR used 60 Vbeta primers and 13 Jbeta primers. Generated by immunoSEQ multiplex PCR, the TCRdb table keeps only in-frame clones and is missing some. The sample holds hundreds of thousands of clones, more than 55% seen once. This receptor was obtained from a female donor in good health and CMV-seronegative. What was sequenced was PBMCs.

The CDR3 bases are TGTGCCAGCAGTTATCCGCGGGGCCCGATGTACAATGAGCAGTTCTTC. It encodes CASSYPRGPMYNEQFF. The rearrangement uses TRBV6-6 and TRBJ2-1; D might be TRBD2 (6 bases). The V and J ends lost 3 bases and 4 bases respectively, with 16 bases between them. This CDR3 contains 16 residues. Germline CDR1 and CDR2: MNHNY and SVGAGI (reference sequence).